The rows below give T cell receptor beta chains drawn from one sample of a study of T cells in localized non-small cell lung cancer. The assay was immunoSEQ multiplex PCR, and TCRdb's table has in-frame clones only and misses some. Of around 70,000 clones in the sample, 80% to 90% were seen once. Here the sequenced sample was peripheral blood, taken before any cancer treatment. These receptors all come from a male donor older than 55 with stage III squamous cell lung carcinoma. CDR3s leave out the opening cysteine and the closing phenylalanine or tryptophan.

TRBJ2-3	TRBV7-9	ASSPQGVIDTQY
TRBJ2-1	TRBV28	ASSPQGRGGLSYNEQF
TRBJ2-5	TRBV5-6	ASSQGTGQLETQY
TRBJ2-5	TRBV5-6	ASSSGLAGETQY
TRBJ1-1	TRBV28	ASSVTTQGETEAF
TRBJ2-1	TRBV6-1	ASSEITGTGLKNEQF
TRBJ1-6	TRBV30	AWRGEGQGKGYSLH
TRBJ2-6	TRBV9	ASSVNPGRNSALT
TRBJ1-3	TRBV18	ASSPPQNTIY
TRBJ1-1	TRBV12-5	ASGSQGRGRTF
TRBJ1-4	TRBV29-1	SAETGEKLF
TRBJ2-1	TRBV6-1	ASSPTPDNEQF
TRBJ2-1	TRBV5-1	ASRKRENEQF
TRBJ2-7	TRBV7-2	ASSPKWQGYEQY
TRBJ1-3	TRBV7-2	ASSPQGSGNTIY
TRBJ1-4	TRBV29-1	SVIDDRVNNEKLF